This T cell receptor (beta chain) was identified during a study of early T cells in non-severe SARS-CoV-2 infection. The sample holds many counts of this clonotype. The TCR library protocol was used to attach unique molecular identifiers. These identifiers were attached to individual cDNA molecules. A single record per CDR3 protein comes from TCRdb applying MiXCR to the 5' RACE reads. The sample has tens of thousands of distinct CDR3 sequences; about 13% are singletons. CDR3 length: 14 residues. Per germline, CDR1 SGDLS and CDR2 YYNGEE. Trimming took off 0 bases at V and 1 base at J, with 5 bases between the two ends.

The sequence came from an adult who was a healthcare worker with PCR-confirmed SARS-CoV-2 infection or an uninfected control (not recorded which). What was sequenced was whole blood. V usage is TRBV9 and J usage is TRBJ1-5, with unresolved D. CDR3 in amino acids: CASSVDGSNQPQHF. In nucleotides, the CDR3 is TGTGCCAGCAGCGTAGACGGAAGCAATCAGCCCCAGCATTTT. Complete variable domain (other parts from reference TRBV9 and TRBJ1-5): DSGVTQTPKHLITATGQRVTLRCSPRSGDLSVYWYQQSLDQGLQFLIQYYNGEERAKGNILERFSAQQFPDLHSELNLSSLELGDSALYFCASSVDGSNQPQHFGDGTRLSIL.